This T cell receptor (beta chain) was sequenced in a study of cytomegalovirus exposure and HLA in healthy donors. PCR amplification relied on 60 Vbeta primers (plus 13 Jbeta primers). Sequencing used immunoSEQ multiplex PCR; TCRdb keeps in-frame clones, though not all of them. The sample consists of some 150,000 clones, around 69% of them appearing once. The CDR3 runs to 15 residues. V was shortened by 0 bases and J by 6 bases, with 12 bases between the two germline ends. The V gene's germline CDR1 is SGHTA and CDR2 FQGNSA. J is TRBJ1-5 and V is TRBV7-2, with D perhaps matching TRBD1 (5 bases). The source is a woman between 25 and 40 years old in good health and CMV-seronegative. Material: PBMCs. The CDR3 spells CASSLAAGGGQPQHF. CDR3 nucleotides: TGTGCCAGCAGCTTAGCAGCGGGGGGAGGTCAGCCCCAGCATTTT.